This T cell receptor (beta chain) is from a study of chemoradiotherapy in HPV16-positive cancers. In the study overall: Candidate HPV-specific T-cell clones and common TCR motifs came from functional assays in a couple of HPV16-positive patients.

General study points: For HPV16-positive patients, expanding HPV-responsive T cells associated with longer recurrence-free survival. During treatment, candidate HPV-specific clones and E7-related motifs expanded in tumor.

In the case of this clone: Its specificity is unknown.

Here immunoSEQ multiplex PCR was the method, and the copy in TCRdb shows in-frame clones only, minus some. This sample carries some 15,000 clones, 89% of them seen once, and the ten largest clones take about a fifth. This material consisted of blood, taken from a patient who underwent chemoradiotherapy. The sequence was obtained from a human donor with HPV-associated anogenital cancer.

The DNA of the CDR3 is TGCAGCGTGATACTAGCGGGGGGGCCGATTAACACAGATACGCAGTATTTT. It encodes CSVILAGGPINTDTQYF. The chain joins TRBV29-1 to TRBJ2-3; TRBD2 agrees at 13 bases. CDR1 and CDR2 (germline): SQVTM, ANQGSEA. CDR3 length: 17 amino acids. Trimming at V came to 6 bases and at J to 2 bases, leaving 11 bases not matched to a gene.